This passage covers 30 T cell receptor beta chains from one sample sequenced in a study of blood T cell repertoires in COVID-19. Profiled with immunoSEQ multiplex PCR; TCRdb holds only in-frame clones, not every one. The sample records about 270,000 clones, 90% being singletons. The sequenced material came from PBMCs or T cells enriched from blood (not recorded which). The receptors derive from a woman aged 30 to 39 with acute COVID-19.

This clone has just one count. The J gene is TRBJ1-1, the V gene TRBV28; D is unclear. This CDR3 has 15 residues. Germline CDR1 and CDR2: MDHEN and SYDVKM. The V gene lost 7 bases and the J gene lost 0 bases, with 15 bases spanning the gap. The CDR3 nucleotides read TGTGCCAGCACAAACCCCCCGGGAATGAACACTGAAGCTTTCTTT. The encoded protein is CASTNPPGMNTEAFF.

The chain joins TRBV3-1 (or the pseudogene TRBV3-2) to TRBJ2-4; D may be TRBD1 (5 bases). CDR1 LGHDT and CDR2 YNNKEL come from the germline V gene (reference sequence). Trimming took off 0 bases at V and 8 bases at J, with 14 bases between the two ends. The CDR3 contains 15 residues. The CDR3 DNA follows: TGTGCCAGCAGCCAAGATAGGGGATCGGTAGACATTCAGTACTTC. This sequence encodes CASSQDRGSVDIQYF.

The chain links TRBV10-1 to TRBJ2-7, with D perhaps TRBD1 (5 bases). CDR3 length: 13 residues. From germline, CDR1 is WNHNN and CDR2 SYGVQD (reference sequence). V was cut by 6 bases and J by 3 bases, with 12 bases left in between. CDR3 sequence: CASSPDKYYEQYF. Here the CDR3 DNA reads TGCGCCAGCAGCCCGGACAAATACTACGAGCAGTACTTC.

The chain links TRBV19 to TRBJ2-1, with 11 nucleotides matching TRBD2. Trimming at V came to 9 bases and at J to 0 bases, leaving 19 bases not matched to a gene. The CDR3 is 20 amino acids. Per germline, CDR1 LNHDA and CDR2 SQIVND (reference sequence). The CDR3: CARDSGVTSGRWGSYNEQFF. The DNA of the CDR3 is TGTGCCAGAGATTCAGGGGTTACTAGCGGGAGATGGGGCTCCTACAATGAGCAGTTCTTC.

The chain recombines TRBV6-2 or TRBV6-3 with TRBJ2-7; TRBD2 matches 9 bases. The V gene end was trimmed by 2 bases and the J gene end by 3 bases; junction bases not matched to a gene: 5. CDR3 length equals 15 residues. Germline V lookup: CDR1 MNHEY, CDR2 SVGEGT. Here the CDR3 reads CASSYPGSGSYEQYF. The CDR3 DNA reads TGTGCCAGCAGTTACCCGGGTAGCGGGAGCTACGAGCAGTACTTC.

This chain connects TRBV6-4 to TRBJ2-1; possibly TRBD2 for D (5 bases). Per germline, CDR1 MRHNA and CDR2 SNTAGT. This CDR3 is built from 15 residues. The germline V and J ends were trimmed by 0 bases and 5 bases, with 11 bases remaining between them. This CDR3 reads CASSDSGMTNNEQFF. The CDR3 DNA follows: TGTGCCAGCAGTGACTCGGGTATGACTAACAATGAGCAGTTCTTC.

The V call is TRBV3-1 (or the pseudogene TRBV3-2), the J call TRBJ2-7, with 12 bases aligning to TRBD2. This CDR3 comprises 17 residues. V was clipped by 0 bases and J by 3 bases; unmatched bases: 6. The V gene's germline CDR1 is LGHDT and CDR2 YNNKEL (reference sequence). CDR3 protein: CASSQDRLAGGIYEQYF. The DNA of the CDR3 is TGTGCCAGCAGCCAAGATCGGCTAGCGGGAGGGATCTACGAGCAGTACTTC.

The J gene is TRBJ2-7, the V gene TRBV29-1; 7 bases fit TRBD2. Per germline, CDR1 SQVTM and CDR2 ANQGSEA. The CDR3 is 13 amino acids. The junction had 5 bases not matched to a gene; V was cut back by 4 bases and J by 2 bases. CDR3: CSVGGGGTYEQYF. The DNA for the CDR3 is TGCAGCGTTGGGGGCGGGGGTACCTACGAGCAGTACTTC.

This chain connects TRBV4-1 to TRBJ2-1, with D uncertain. The CDR3 totals 14 residues. CDR1 MGHRA and CDR2 YSYEKL come from the germline V gene. The V gene lost 1 base and the J gene lost 6 bases, with 10 bases spanning the gap. CDR3 sequence reads: CASSQALRGNEQFF. The CDR3 DNA is TGCGCCAGCAGCCAAGCACTTCGTGGCAATGAGCAGTTCTTC.

The chain carries TRBV9 and TRBJ2-2, with 7 bases fitting TRBD2. V gave up 4 bases and J gave up 6 bases; unmatched junction bases: 9. The germline gives CDR1 SGDLS, CDR2 YYNGEE. CDR3 size: 15 residues. The CDR3 spells CASSRGATSAGELFF. CDR3 nucleotide sequence: TGTGCCAGCAGCCGAGGGGCTACTAGCGCCGGGGAGCTGTTTTTT. The variable domain in full, completed from reference TRBV9 and TRBJ2-2, reads DSGVTQTPKHLITATGQRVTLRCSPRSGDLSVYWYQQSLDQGLQFLIQYYNGEERAKGNILERFSAQQFPDLHSELNLSSLELGDSALYFCASSRGATSAGELFFGEGSRLTVL.

The V and J genes are TRBV19 and TRBJ2-7; weak D call: TRBD1 (6 bases). V was clipped by 6 bases and J by 3 bases, with 12 bases between them. The CDR3 runs to 13 residues. CDR1 is LNHDA, CDR2 SQIVND, per germline (reference sequence). The CDR3 spells CASSRTANYEQYF. The CDR3, as DNA: TGTGCCAGTAGCCGGACAGCGAACTACGAGCAGTACTTC.

The chain employs TRBV28 and TRBJ2-7; TRBD2 matches at 7 bases. The germline V gene has CDR1 MDHEN and CDR2 SYDVKM. CDR3 length equals 17 residues. V dropped 1 base and J dropped 5; count of bases not matched to a gene: 14. CDR3 sequence (DNA): TGTGCCAGCAGTTTATTCCGGGAGGCTATGTATCGGGACGAGCAGTACTTC. Translating gives CASSLFREAMYRDEQYF.

The chain is built from TRBV6-5 and TRBJ2-5; maybe TRBD2 (5 bases). Germline-derived CDR1 and CDR2 are MNHEY and SVGAGI. Trimming stripped 6 bases from V and 1 base from J, with 9 bases between. CDR3 length: 13 amino acids. The CDR3, as DNA: TGTGCCAGCAGATCAGGAGGCCAAGAGACCCAGTACTTC. Translation: CASRSGGQETQYF.

V usage is TRBV6-5 and J usage is TRBJ1-5, with 7 nucleotides matching TRBD1. There are 13 residues in the CDR3. From germline, CDR1 is MNHEY and CDR2 SVGAGI. V lost 7 bases to trimming and J lost 3 bases; unmatched junction nucleotides: 3. CDR3 sequence reads: CASMGQNNQPQHF. Here the CDR3 DNA reads TGTGCCAGCATGGGACAGAACAATCAGCCCCAGCATTTT.

The chain links TRBV28 to TRBJ1-3; perhaps TRBD1 as D (6 bases). Trimming left V 6 bases short and J 0 bases short, with 12 bases between. The length of the CDR3 is 15 residues. Germline V CDR1 and CDR2: MDHEN, SYDVKM. CDR3 sequence reads: CASRGATSSGNTIYF. The CDR3 DNA sequence: TGTGCCAGCAGGGGGGCGACGTCCTCTGGAAACACCATATATTTT.

The chain combines TRBV27 with TRBJ2-1; maybe TRBD1 (8 bases). The CDR3 has 15 amino acids. Germline CDR1 is MNHEY and CDR2 is SMNVEV (reference sequence). Between the trimmed V and J ends, which lost 7 bases and 7 bases, there was a span of 20 bases. The CDR3 DNA follows: TGTGCCAGCACCGATTACAGGGGGGGTCTTAATGAGCAGTTCTTC. Translated, it gives CASTDYRGGLNEQFF.

V is TRBV21-1 and J is TRBJ2-3; the table names TRBD2, a call not compared with the DNA. TRBV21-1 is assigned pseudogene status. CDR3 length equals 18 residues. The CDR3 loop reads CASSNLAAGRRNTDTQYF. In DNA form, the CDR3 reads TGTGCCAGCAGCAATTTGGCCGCCGGGAGACGGAACACAGATACGCAGTATTTT.

This clone came up a few times. The chain employs TRBV24-1 and TRBJ2-7; 9 nucleotides line up with TRBD2. The V gene's germline CDR1 is KGHDR and CDR2 SFDVKD. With V trimmed by 1 base and J by 5 bases, 2 bases remained unmatched. This CDR3 has 14 amino acids. Here the CDR3 reads CATSDLSSGNEQYF. The CDR3 nucleotides read TGTGCCACCAGTGATTTATCTAGCGGGAACGAGCAGTACTTC.

The J gene is TRBJ2-7, the V gene TRBV6-5; no definite D call. V dropped 4 bases and J dropped 13 bases, with 20 bases sitting between them. Looked up from germline, CDR1 is MNHEY and CDR2 is SVGAGI. The CDR3 sequence is 13 residues long. CDR3 sequence reads: CASSSTTRRGDYF. As DNA, the CDR3 is TGTGCCAGCAGTTCCACGACTCGCCGAGGTGATTACTTC.

The chain uses TRBV14 and TRBJ2-7, with D possibly TRBD2 on 5 matching bases. The germline gives CDR1 SGHDN, CDR2 FVKESK. This CDR3 contains 14 residues. V lost 1 base, J lost 3 bases, and 10 bases lay in between. CDR3 protein: CASSQGLLIYEQYF. DNA of the CDR3: TGTGCCAGCAGCCAAGGACTACTTATCTACGAGCAGTACTTC.

The rearrangement joins TRBV12-1 to TRBJ2-2; no DNA check was done on the table's D call, TRBD2. TRBV12-1 is a known pseudogene. CDR3 length equals 17 residues. CDR3 bases: TGTGCCAGCAGCCGCTTAACTAGCGGAGTGAACACCGGGGAGCTGTTTTTT. It yields the protein CASSRLTSGVNTGELFF.

V gene TRBV2 combines with J gene TRBJ2-7, with a possible D match to TRBD2 (5 bases). The CDR3 has 14 amino acids. Germline CDR1 is SNHLY and CDR2 is FYNNEI. V dropped 6 bases and J dropped 4 bases, with 16 bases sitting between them. Here the CDR3 DNA reads TGTGCCAGCAGAGCCGACGGGATGTTGTACGAGCAGTACTTC. Translated, it gives CASRADGMLYEQYF. The full variable domain, its missing parts supplied by reference TRBV2 and TRBJ2-7, is EPEVTQTPSHQVTQMGQEVILRCVPISNHLYFYWYRQILGQKVEFLVSFYNNEISEKSEIFDDQFSVERPDGSNFTLKIRSTKLEDSAMYFCASRADGMLYEQYFGPGTRLTVT.

The rearrangement uses TRBV5-6 and TRBJ2-3, with a tentative D call TRBD1 (5 bases). V shed 2 bases and J shed 6 bases, with 7 bases lying between them. The germline V gene encodes CDR1 SGHDT and CDR2 YYEEEE. This CDR3 comprises 12 residues. CDR3 sequence reads: CASSLGVDTQYF. CDR3 coding DNA: TGTGCCAGCAGCTTAGGGGTTGATACGCAGTATTTT.

This rearrangement joins TRBV7-9 to TRBJ2-1, with D perhaps TRBD2 (6 bases). CDR3 size: 15 residues. CDR1 and CDR2 (germline): SEHNR, FQNEAQ (reference sequence). The V end was cut by 3 bases, the J end by 2 bases, with 11 bases between. The CDR3 sequence: CASSLRLDPYNEQFF. CDR3 sequence (DNA): TGTGCCAGCAGCTTGAGACTAGACCCCTACAATGAGCAGTTCTTC.

The chain employs TRBV4-2 and TRBJ2-1, with D possibly TRBD2 on 6 matching bases. The ends were cut back, 0 bases at V and 5 bases at J, with 11 bases in the middle. Per germline, CDR1 LGHNA and CDR2 YNFKEQ. This CDR3 is 15 amino acids long. CDR3: CASSQDGDFNNEQFF. The CDR3 DNA follows: TGTGCCAGCAGCCAAGACGGGGACTTCAACAATGAGCAGTTCTTC.

This chain joins TRBV28 and TRBJ1-5; 8 nucleotides agree with TRBD1. The CDR3 runs 17 residues. The ends lost 5 bases at V and 1 base at J; junction bases unmatched: 10. Germline CDR1 is MDHEN and CDR2 is SYDVKM. In DNA, the CDR3 is TGTGCCAGCAGTCCTAGGGGGACAGGTACGAGCAATCAGCCCCAGCATTTT. Its protein product is CASSPRGTGTSNQPQHF.

The chain uses TRBV13 and TRBJ1-4; weak D call: TRBD1 (6 bases). Germline CDR1 reads PRHDT; CDR2 reads FYEKMQ (reference sequence). The V and J ends lost 4 bases and 6 bases respectively, with 15 bases between them. The CDR3 loop spans 15 amino acids. Written as DNA, the CDR3 is TGTGCCAGCAGCTCAAACCAGGGGCCAGATGAAAAACTGTTTTTT. This codes for CASSSNQGPDEKLFF.

This clone was seen a single time. The chain is built from TRBV3-1 (or the pseudogene TRBV3-2) and TRBJ2-3; 10 bases agree with TRBD2. CDR1 and CDR2 from the germline V gene are LGHDT and YNNKEL (reference sequence). After removal of 0 bases from V and 5 bases from J, the junction contained 11 bases not matched to a gene. The CDR3 loop spans 18 amino acids. The CDR3 region is CASSQDQILAGVEDTQYF. In DNA, the CDR3 is TGTGCCAGCAGCCAAGATCAAATCCTAGCGGGAGTGGAAGATACGCAGTATTTT.

This chain joins TRBV10-3 and TRBJ1-3; possible D gene TRBD1, 6 bases. This CDR3 comprises 15 residues. The V and J ends lost 6 bases and 1 base respectively, with 13 bases between them. Germline V gives CDR1 ENHRY, CDR2 SYGVKD. CDR3 DNA: TGTGCCATCAGGGCAGGGGAGAGTTCTGGAAACACCATATATTTT. It translates to CAIRAGESSGNTIYF.

The chain is built from TRBV23-1 and TRBJ2-7; D gene ambiguous. TRBV23-1 is reported as an ORF; its role is uncertain. V lost 4 bases and J lost 1, with 17 bases in between. This CDR3 spans 16 amino acids. CDR3 in DNA: TGCGCCAGCAGTCCCCCGGCGGTTTGTCAATCCTACGAGCAGTACTTC. Protein product: CASSPPAVCQSYEQYF.